This entry lists 24 T cell receptor beta chains sequenced from one sample in a study of cytomegalovirus exposure and HLA in healthy donors. The study ran its PCR with 60 Vbeta and 13 Jbeta primers. This table comes from immunoSEQ multiplex PCR, and its TCRdb copy is limited to in-frame clones, with some not included. This table has more than 200,000 clones, 60% to 80% appearing once. The sequencing input was PBMCs. The receptors originated from a male donor in good health and CMV-seronegative.

The J gene is TRBJ2-5, the V gene TRBV7-3; 7 bases line up with TRBD1. CDR1 SGHTA and CDR2 FQGTGA come from the germline V gene. The CDR3 consists of 14 residues. The trim removed 6 bases at V and 1 base at J, leaving 5 bases unmatched. The DNA for the CDR3 is TGTGCCAGCAGTGACAGGGCGAGCCAAGAGACCCAGTACTTC. It specifies CASSDRASQETQYF.

This chain links TRBV4-3 with TRBJ1-2; 7 bases align to TRBD1. Germline trimming cut 2 bases from V and 6 bases from J; bases unmatched to any gene: 3. The CDR3 totals 13 residues. In germline, CDR1 is LGHNA, CDR2 YSLEER. CDR3 loop: CASSQQQGNGYTF. The DNA of the CDR3 is TGCGCCAGCAGCCAACAACAGGGGAATGGCTACACCTTC.

In its sample, this clone was seen once. The rearrangement links TRBV4-2 to TRBJ2-7; D not resolved. This CDR3 comprises 15 residues. V was pared by 0 bases and J by 4 bases, with 13 bases between. Germline assignment: CDR1 LGHNA and CDR2 YNFKEQ. The CDR3 region has the DNA TGTGCCAGCAGCCAAGATGAACACCTCCAATACGAGCAGTACTTC. Amino acids: CASSQDEHLQYEQYF.

Notes on this clone: The junction does not match germline at one end; this may be a read error. At the DNA level, this CDR3 is encoded by other sequences in the same sample as well. The V and J genes are TRBV5-6 and TRBJ1-1; D possibly corresponds to TRBD1 (6 bases). This CDR3 has 15 amino acids. The germline CDR1 and CDR2 sequences are SGHDT and YYEEEE. The CDR3 DNA is TGTGCCAGCAGCTTGGTAGGACCAGGGGTCGCTGAAGCCTTCTTT. Its protein product is CASSLVGPGVAEAFF.

The chain uses TRBV6-5 and TRBJ2-3, with TRBD2 as a possible D gene (5 bases). The V end lost 0 bases, the J end lost 1 base, and 11 bases lay between the germline ends. Germline values: CDR1 MNHEY, CDR2 SVGAGI. The CDR3 covers 16 residues. The CDR3 region has the DNA TGTGCCAGCAGTTACTCTCCCAGCGGTCGCACAGATACGCAGTATTTT. Its protein is CASSYSPSGRTDTQYF.

The J gene is TRBJ2-1, the V gene TRBV2; 11 nucleotides line up with TRBD2. This CDR3 has 18 amino acids. V was pared by 3 bases and J by 2 bases, with 9 bases of the junction left unmatched. Germline CDR1 and CDR2: SNHLY and FYNNEI. In nucleotides, the CDR3 is TGTGCCAGCAGTGACCTCCTGCTAGCGGGGGGCGCCTACAATGAGCAGTTCTTC. Translated: CASSDLLLAGGAYNEQFF.

This sequence joins TRBV28 and TRBJ1-1; TRBD1 is a possible D gene (5 bases). CDR3 size: 13 residues. Germline CDR1 is MDHEN and CDR2 is SYDVKM. Trimming stripped 2 bases from V and 4 bases from J, with 8 bases between. The CDR3 bases are TGTGCCAGCAGTTTACCGGGGGGCACTGAAGCTTTCTTT. Translated: CASSLPGGTEAFF.

This chain links TRBV7-2 with TRBJ2-1; D gene unclear. Germline-derived CDR1 and CDR2 are SGHTA and FQGNSA. V lost 5 bases and J lost 6, with 14 bases in between. The CDR3 spans 14 residues. The CDR3 sequence is CASSPLARPNEQFF. CDR3 sequence (DNA): TGTGCCAGCAGCCCCCTGGCCCGCCCCAATGAGCAGTTCTTC.

The chain joins TRBV28 to TRBJ2-3; D is possibly TRBD1 (6 bases). CDR3 length: 13 amino acids. Trimming stripped 7 bases from V and 7 bases from J, with 15 bases between. In germline, CDR1 is MDHEN, CDR2 SYDVKM. CDR3 DNA: TGTGCCAGCACATCAGAGGGGGTTCATACGCAGTATTTT. Protein product: CASTSEGVHTQYF.

The CDR3 bases are TGTGCCAGCACTCTACAGGGACAGGGAGAGACTGAAGCTTTCTTT. It codes for CASTLQGQGETEAFF. The gene calls are TRBV6-6 and TRBJ1-1; 9 nucleotides match TRBD1. The V gene end was trimmed by 7 bases and the J gene end by 5 bases; junction bases not matched to a gene: 11. Germline CDR1 and CDR2: MNHNY and SVGAGI (reference sequence). There are 15 residues in the CDR3.

The chain employs TRBV4-3 and TRBJ2-1; 10 positions agree with TRBD2. CDR1 LGHNA and CDR2 YSLEER come from the germline V gene. The CDR3 is 19 amino acids. J lost 6 bases, V lost 0 bases, and 14 bases had no gene match. CDR3 loop: CASSQDLRERGGSANEQFF. The CDR3 DNA sequence: TGCGCCAGCAGCCAAGACTTAAGGGAGCGGGGGGGCTCAGCCAATGAGCAGTTCTTC.

This chain connects TRBV5-1 to TRBJ1-2, with 12 bases fitting TRBD1. The CDR3 loop spans 18 amino acids. Germline V lookup: CDR1 SGHRS, CDR2 YFSETQ. Germline trimming cut 4 bases from V and 4 bases from J; bases unmatched to any gene: 14. CDR3 nucleotides: TGCGCCAGCAGCAGTCCGGGACAGGGGGCGCGGAGTCCCTATGGCTACACCTTC. Translating gives CASSSPGQGARSPYGYTF.

A remark on this clone: Within the sample, other DNA sequences also encode this same CDR3. V is TRBV19 and J is TRBJ1-5; possibly TRBD1 for D (6 bases). V gave up 3 bases and J gave up 4 bases, with 10 bases separating them. Germline V gene sequence: CDR1 LNHDA, CDR2 SQIVND (reference sequence). The CDR3 is made up of 14 amino acids. The CDR3 region is CASSIRDTNQPQHF. In DNA, the CDR3 is TGTGCCAGTAGTATCCGGGACACAAATCAGCCCCAGCATTTT.

The chain employs TRBV28 and TRBJ1-1; D unresolved. The CDR3 is made up of 15 amino acids. Trimming shortened V by 2 bases and J by 1 base, and 11 bases separated the two germline ends. Germline CDR1 is MDHEN and CDR2 is SYDVKM. The CDR3 protein is CASSLAESGNTEAFF. The DNA of the CDR3 is TGTGCCAGCAGTTTAGCCGAGAGTGGGAACACTGAAGCTTTCTTT. The whole variable domain, remainder taken from reference TRBV28 and TRBJ1-1, is DVKVTQSSRYLVKRTGEKVFLECVQDMDHENMFWYRQDPGLGLRLIYFSYDVKMKEKGDIPEGYSVSREKKERFSLILESASTNQTSMYLCASSLAESGNTEAFFGQGTRLTVV.

V usage is TRBV18 and J usage is TRBJ1-6, with D perhaps TRBD1 (6 bases). The germline V gene has CDR1 KGHSH and CDR2 LQKENI. There are 15 residues in the CDR3. The V gene lost 2 bases and the J gene lost 3 bases, with 8 bases spanning the gap. Written as DNA, the CDR3 is TGTGCCAGCTCACCAATGGACAGCTATAATTCACCCCTCCACTTT. Its translation is CASSPMDSYNSPLHF.

The chain is built from TRBV4-3 and TRBJ2-1; D ambiguous. In germline, CDR1 is LGHNA, CDR2 YSLEER. Trimming took off 1 base at V and 3 bases at J, with 10 bases between the two ends. CDR3 length: 15 amino acids. CDR3 bases: TGCGCCAGCAGCCAAGTATCAGGCAGCTACAATGAGCAGTTCTTC. Translating gives CASSQVSGSYNEQFF.

This sequence joins TRBV9 and TRBJ1-4; 7 bases agree with TRBD1. CDR1 is SGDLS and CDR2 is YYNGEE in the germline V gene. The CDR3 loop spans 15 amino acids. The V gene end was trimmed by 4 bases and the J gene end by 1 base; junction bases not matched to a gene: 4. The chain's CDR3 is CASSRYRGTNEKLFF. CDR3 bases: TGTGCCAGCAGCAGATACAGGGGAACTAATGAAAAACTGTTTTTT.

This rearrangement joins TRBV7-9 to TRBJ1-4, with 11 positions matching TRBD1. Germline trimming cut 3 bases from V and 8 bases from J; bases unmatched to any gene: 5. This CDR3 region has 15 residues. CDR1 and CDR2 (germline): SEHNR, FQNEAQ (reference sequence). This chain's CDR3 is CASSFPGQGGEKLFF. The CDR3 nucleotides are TGTGCCAGCAGCTTCCCGGGACAGGGGGGGGAAAAACTGTTTTTT.

The chain employs TRBV2 and TRBJ2-7; TRBD1 might be the D (5 bases). The germline V gene has CDR1 SNHLY and CDR2 FYNNEI. The CDR3 is 13 amino acids. Trimming took 4 bases from V and 4 from J, leaving 11 bases between them. The CDR3 sequence is CASSAGPAYEQYF. In DNA form, the CDR3 reads TGTGCCAGCAGTGCAGGGCCCGCTTACGAGCAGTACTTC.

J is TRBJ1-4 and V is TRBV19; 9 bases map to TRBD1. J was trimmed by 3 bases and V by 7 bases; bases with no gene match: 6. CDR1 is LNHDA, CDR2 SQIVND, per germline (reference sequence). The CDR3 is made up of 15 amino acids. The DNA for the CDR3 is TGTGCCAGTAACTACAGGGGGCGTTCTAATGAAAAACTGTTTTTT. It is translated as CASNYRGRSNEKLFF. The complete variable domain, with remaining parts taken from reference TRBV19 and TRBJ1-4, reads DGGITQSPKYLFRKEGQNVTLSCEQNLNHDAMYWYRQDPGQGLRLIYYSQIVNDFQKGDIAEGYSVSREKKESFPLTVTSAQKNPTAFYLCASNYRGRSNEKLFFGSGTQLSVL.

J is TRBJ2-2 and V is TRBV5-6; the match to TRBD1 covers 8 bases. CDR3 size: 16 residues. J gave up 2 bases and V 4 bases, and 7 bases lay outside the gene matches. Germline V CDR1 and CDR2: SGHDT, YYEEEE. The CDR3 sequence is CASSLPGQVNTGELFF. Here the CDR3 DNA reads TGTGCCAGCAGCCTGCCGGGACAGGTTAACACCGGGGAGCTGTTTTTT.

The J gene is TRBJ2-7, the V gene TRBV28, with 10 bases lining up with TRBD2. The V and J ends lost 3 bases and 6 bases, in that order; junction bases with no gene match: 8. This CDR3 comprises 15 residues. Germline V gives CDR1 MDHEN, CDR2 SYDVKM. The DNA of the CDR3 is TGTGCCAGCAGTTTCCCTAGCGGGAGCACGCGCGAGCAGTACTTC. As protein: CASSFPSGSTREQYF.

In its sample, this clone was seen a few times. The chain uses TRBV27 and TRBJ2-1; 7 bases align to TRBD1. The CDR3 runs 14 residues. Germline CDR1 is MNHEY and CDR2 is SMNVEV (reference sequence). The trim removed 5 bases at V and 8 bases at J, leaving 9 bases unmatched. The CDR3 region has the DNA TGTGCCAGCAGTCCACAGACAGGGTACTATGAGCAGTTCTTC. It translates to CASSPQTGYYEQFF.

J is TRBJ2-4 and V is TRBV7-2; the match to TRBD1 covers 8 bases. The CDR3 spans 14 residues. Germline V gene sequence: CDR1 SGHTA, CDR2 FQGNSA. V lost 2 bases to trimming and J lost 8 bases; unmatched junction nucleotides: 5. Written as DNA, the CDR3 is TGTGCCAGCAGCTTATCACAGGGGGAGGACATTCAGTACTTC. Amino acid sequence: CASSLSQGEDIQYF.